Each of the 25 T cell receptor beta chains below was sequenced from the same sample in a study of blood T cells in healthy people across ages. The use of a sample-barcoded 5' primer and a J-beta primer mix characterized a second PCR of about 6 to 12 cycles. TCRdb processed the 5' RACE reads anew with MiXCR; each CDR3 protein has one entry. Of about 1.6 million distinct CDR3 sequences in the sample, roughly a third were seen once. The sequenced sample consisted of blood. Receptors were obtained from a woman aged 25 to 39 in good health.

The V gene is TRBV21-1, the J gene TRBJ2-3. TRBV21-1 represents a pseudogene. This CDR3 is built from 10 residues. The CDR3 reads CTSSKYPQYF. The CDR3 DNA reads TGTACCAGCAGCAAATACCCGCAGTATTTT.

The sample holds a few counts of this clonotype. The chain carries TRBV4-1 and TRBJ2-1; tentative D call: TRBD1 (6 bases). V was trimmed by 2 bases and J by 2 bases, leaving 10 bases between them. CDR1 is MGHRA, CDR2 YSYEKL, per germline. There are 15 residues in the CDR3. This CDR3 is CASSQTGQTYNEQFF. CDR3 nucleotides: TGCGCCAGCAGCCAAACCGGACAGACCTACAATGAGCAGTTCTTC.

V is TRBV20-1 and J is TRBJ1-2, with D possibly being TRBD1 (6 bases). Looked up from germline, CDR1 is DFQATT and CDR2 is SNEGSKA (reference sequence). The CDR3 extends over 13 amino acids. CDR3 region: CSVSKPGAGGYTF. DNA of the CDR3: TGCAGCGTGTCCAAACCAGGGGCTGGAGGCTACACCTTC.

This sequence joins TRBV20-1 and TRBJ2-3, with D possibly matching TRBD2 (5 bases). The CDR3 is made up of 13 amino acids. Trimming left V 6 bases short and J 7 bases short, with 17 bases between. Germline CDR1 and CDR2: DFQATT and SNEGSKA (reference sequence). CDR3 sequence reads: CSAARMGVNTQYF. In nucleotides, the CDR3 is TGCAGTGCCGCCAGGATGGGAGTGAATACGCAGTATTTT.

The V and J genes are TRBV5-6 and TRBJ2-1; TRBD1 matches at 10 bases. The CDR3 is 17 residues long. With V trimmed by 5 bases and J by 11 bases, 19 bases remained unmatched. Germline CDR1 is SGHDT and CDR2 is YYEEEE. The CDR3: CASSFRQGARAKEKQFF. The CDR3 DNA sequence: TGTGCCAGCAGTTTCAGACAGGGGGCAAGGGCAAAGGAGAAGCAGTTCTTC.

In regard to this clonotype: A clone one base away is much larger, so this may be a read error. The chain has TRBV29-1 and TRBJ2-1; 9 nucleotides match TRBD2. Trimming removed 7 bases from V and 13 bases from J; junction bases left unmatched: 23. The CDR3 covers 16 residues. The V gene's germline CDR1 is SQVTM and CDR2 ANQGSEA. The CDR3 DNA sequence: TGCAGCGCCAGCGGGGGGAGCGGGAGAGGTCAAGAGACCCAGTTCTTC. Translated: CSASGGSGRGQETQFF.

As regards this clonotype: One end of the junction varies from germline; a read error may be responsible. V is TRBV4-2 and J is TRBJ2-2, with D possibly TRBD1 on 5 matching bases. This CDR3 has 14 amino acids. Per the germline V gene, CDR1 is LGHNA and CDR2 is YNFKEQ. The CDR3 protein is CASSQGQSTGELFF. The CDR3, as DNA: TGTGCCAGCAGCCAAGGACAGTCCACCGGCGAGCTGTTTTTT.

The V and J genes are TRBV27 and TRBJ1-1; 7 bases are shared with TRBD1. The J segment lost 7 bases and the V segment lost 4 bases, leaving 12 bases of the junction unmatched. The germline V gene has CDR1 MNHEY and CDR2 SMNVEV (reference sequence). This CDR3 contains 15 residues. The CDR3 sequence: CASSSLGTGENEAFF. The CDR3 coding sequence is TGTGCCAGCAGTTCCCTGGGCACAGGGGAAAATGAAGCTTTCTTT.

The V call is TRBV9, the J call TRBJ2-3; 7 nucleotides align to TRBD2. V shed 3 bases and J 4 bases; nucleotides not matched to a gene: 5. The V gene's germline CDR1 is SGDLS and CDR2 YYNGEE. The CDR3 loop spans 14 amino acids. This chain's CDR3 is CASSDGGYPDTQYF. DNA for the CDR3: TGTGCCAGCAGCGACGGGGGGTACCCAGATACGCAGTATTTT.

DNA for the CDR3: TGTGCCAGCACCCACTCGACAGGGGGCGTGTGGAACACTGAAGCTTTCTTT. Its protein is CASTHSTGGVWNTEAFF. J is TRBJ1-1 and V is TRBV12-3 or TRBV12-4, with 10 bases that match TRBD1. The CDR3 is made up of 17 amino acids. The junction had 12 bases not matched to a gene; V was cut back by 7 bases and J by 1 base.

This clonotype occurred a few times. The chain is built from TRBV4-1 and TRBJ1-6; D uncertain. The CDR3 is 13 residues long. Trimming stripped 5 bases from V and 13 bases from J, with 15 bases between. Per germline, CDR1 MGHRA and CDR2 YSYEKL. The CDR3 region is CASSSPLSGPLHF. In DNA, the CDR3 is TGCGCCAGCAGCTCCCCCCTATCCGGGCCCCTCCACTTT.

Notes on this clonotype: At one end, the junction sequence differs from germline, possibly due to a read error. The chain carries TRBV27 and TRBJ2-3; D remains ambiguous. The germline CDR1 and CDR2 sequences are MNHEY and SMNVEV (reference sequence). The CDR3 consists of 14 residues. The CDR3 coding sequence is TGTGCCTGCAGTGCGCGGTCCCCACGGGCTACGCAGTATTTT. Amino acid sequence: CACSARSPRATQYF.

This clonotype was seen a few times. The rearrangement links TRBV10-3 to TRBJ2-7; 7 bases align to TRBD2. Germline assignment: CDR1 ENHRY and CDR2 SYGVKD. V was clipped by 10 bases and J by 4 bases; unmatched bases: 13. This CDR3 spans 14 amino acids. Written as DNA, the CDR3 is TGTGCCACCCAGAGCGGGACTACAGATTACGAGCAGTACTTC. Its translation is CATQSGTTDYEQYF.

This clonotype was detected a few times. The CDR3 DNA sequence: TGCGCCAGCAGCTTCCGTGGAGCCGATAACTATGGCTACACCTTC. This sequence encodes CASSFRGADNYGYTF. The chain recombines TRBV5-1 with TRBJ1-2; unclear D gene. The germline V and J ends were trimmed by 2 bases and 1 base, with 12 bases remaining between them. The CDR3 totals 15 residues. Per germline, CDR1 SGHRS and CDR2 YFSETQ. The full variable domain, with the rest looked up from reference TRBV5-1 and TRBJ1-2, is KAGVTQTPRYLIKTRGQQVTLSCSPISGHRSVSWYQQTPGQGLQFLFEYFSETQRNKGNFPGRFSGRQFSNSRSEMNVSTLELGDSALYLCASSFRGADNYGYTFGSGTRLTVV.

In this sample, this clonotype turned up many times. The chain joins TRBV5-6 to TRBJ2-7; no clear D. Germline-derived CDR1 and CDR2 are SGHDT and YYEEEE. Trimming left V 2 bases short and J 6 bases short, with 12 bases between. The CDR3 loop spans 13 amino acids. The CDR3 bases are TGTGCCAGCAGCTTTATAGGAGCCTCCGAGCAGTACTTC. Protein product: CASSFIGASEQYF.

J is TRBJ2-3 and V is TRBV10-3, with 13 bases aligning to TRBD2. Germline assignment: CDR1 ENHRY and CDR2 SYGVKD. The CDR3 loop spans 16 amino acids. V trimming: 5 bases; J trimming: 2 bases; junction bases outside the gene matches: 4. The CDR3 loop reads CAISRGTSGATDTQYF. CDR3 DNA: TGTGCCATCAGTAGAGGGACTAGCGGGGCCACAGATACGCAGTATTTT.

The CDR3 loop is CSASGLAGGTEQFF. CDR3 DNA: TGCAGTGCCTCGGGACTAGCGGGGGGTACTGAGCAGTTCTTC. The V call is TRBV20-1, the J call TRBJ2-1, with TRBD2 matching over 15 bases. Trimming took 6 bases from V and 9 from J; bases not matched to a gene: 6. The CDR3 spans 14 residues. Per the germline V gene, CDR1 is DFQATT and CDR2 is SNEGSKA (reference sequence).

In its sample, this clonotype was seen once. The V gene is TRBV12-3 or TRBV12-4, the J gene TRBJ2-4; weak D call: TRBD2 (7 bases). The end of the DNA is better explained by TRBJ2-7, so the J call may be wrong. The CDR3 totals 14 residues. The CDR3 loop is CASMLRGRANEQYF. CDR3 nucleotide sequence: TGTGCCAGCATGCTAAGGGGGAGGGCTAACGAGCAGTACTTC.

In this sample, this clonotype turned up a few times. This rearrangement joins TRBV12-3 or TRBV12-4 to TRBJ2-7; 9 nucleotides line up with TRBD2. V shed 6 bases and J 4 bases; nucleotides not matched to a gene: 13. CDR3 length equals 16 residues. Written as DNA, the CDR3 is TGTGCCAGCAGCCCTCTTCCGGGACTAGCTATATACGAGCAGTACTTC. Amino acids: CASSPLPGLAIYEQYF.

This clonotype has a handful of counts. The chain is built from TRBV13 and TRBJ2-7; 7 nucleotides match TRBD2. The CDR3 has 14 residues. Germline CDR1 is PRHDT and CDR2 is FYEKMQ (reference sequence). V dropped 3 bases and J dropped 5; count of bases not matched to a gene: 7. The CDR3 is CASSFTGGGNEQYF. Written as DNA, the CDR3 is TGTGCCAGCAGCTTTACGGGAGGCGGCAACGAGCAGTACTTC.

Concerning this clonotype itself: A much larger clone differs from this one at a single base, so this may be a read error. This chain links TRBV4-2 with TRBJ2-6; D tentatively fits TRBD1 or TRBD2 (5 bases each). The CDR3 extends over 17 amino acids. The germline V gene encodes CDR1 LGHNA and CDR2 YNFKEQ. CDR3 sequence reads: CASSQDRDHSGTNVLTF. DNA of the CDR3: TGTGCCAGCAGCCAAGATCGGGACCACTCTGGGACCAACGTCCTGACTTTC.

This clonotype occurred once. This clone may be a read error of a much larger clone one base away. Here the CDR3 DNA reads TGTGCCAGCAGCCAAGCAGGAGGGGAAGAGGCCCAGTACTTC. Translating it yields CASSQAGGEEAQYF. The chain has TRBV4-2 and TRBJ2-5, with D possibly TRBD2 on 6 matching bases. The CDR3 extends over 14 amino acids. Per germline, CDR1 LGHNA and CDR2 YNFKEQ.

This clonotype was recorded many times. V usage is TRBV12-3 or TRBV12-4 and J usage is TRBJ2-7; D is perhaps TRBD1 (6 bases). CDR3 size: 13 residues. Trimming took off 5 bases at V and 4 bases at J, with 12 bases between the two ends. The CDR3 here is CASSPGEWYEQYF. CDR3 DNA sequence: TGTGCCAGCAGTCCAGGGGAATGGTACGAGCAGTACTTC.

This clonotype was detected a few times. The genes are TRBV20-1 and TRBJ1-2, with D uncertain. Germline V lookup: CDR1 DFQATT, CDR2 SNEGSKA (reference sequence). V dropped 1 base and J dropped 4 bases, with 28 bases sitting between them. This CDR3 is built from 19 residues. The CDR3 spells CSARVRAKFRVLSPYGYTF. In DNA, the CDR3 is TGCAGTGCTAGAGTTAGGGCAAAGTTCCGGGTCCTAAGTCCCTATGGCTACACCTTC.

This sequence joins TRBV12-3 or TRBV12-4 and TRBJ2-7; D is unresolved. V was clipped by 2 bases and J by 1 base, with 9 bases between them. The CDR3 has 14 amino acids. This chain's CDR3 is CASSLKSQSYEQYF. Written as DNA, the CDR3 is TGTGCCAGCAGTTTAAAGTCCCAATCCTACGAGCAGTACTTC.